Below, one TCR beta chain is given with its context. Antigen specificity is unknown. The data were taken from a study of lymphopenia after photon versus proton radiotherapy. The CDR3 runs to 14 residues. V was shortened by 0 bases and J by 4 bases, with 10 bases between the two germline ends. Germline V gene sequence: CDR1 SGDLS, CDR2 YYNGEE. The assay was immunoSEQ multiplex PCR, and TCRdb's table has in-frame clones only and misses some. Here the sample spans 17,000 or so clones, roughly nine tenths being singletons. Findings of the study overall: Post-nadir diversity loss with photons came from oligoclonal expansion, particularly CD8+ Temra cells. Proton therapy kept repertoires fairly stable, unlike photons, which gained effector/memory cells. In patients who died, overall survival fell as post-nadir TCR diversity dropped more. Authors raise, but do not show, better survival with proton therapy.

The sample in question was peripheral blood, obtained from a patient treated with proton-based radiotherapy. The receptor's source is a man between 65 and 85 years old with pancreatic cancer. This chain joins TRBV9 and TRBJ2-5, with D uncertain. The CDR3 DNA sequence: TGTGCCAGCAGCGTAGGTCCTAGGATAGAGACCCAGTACTTC. This translates into CASSVGPRIETQYF.